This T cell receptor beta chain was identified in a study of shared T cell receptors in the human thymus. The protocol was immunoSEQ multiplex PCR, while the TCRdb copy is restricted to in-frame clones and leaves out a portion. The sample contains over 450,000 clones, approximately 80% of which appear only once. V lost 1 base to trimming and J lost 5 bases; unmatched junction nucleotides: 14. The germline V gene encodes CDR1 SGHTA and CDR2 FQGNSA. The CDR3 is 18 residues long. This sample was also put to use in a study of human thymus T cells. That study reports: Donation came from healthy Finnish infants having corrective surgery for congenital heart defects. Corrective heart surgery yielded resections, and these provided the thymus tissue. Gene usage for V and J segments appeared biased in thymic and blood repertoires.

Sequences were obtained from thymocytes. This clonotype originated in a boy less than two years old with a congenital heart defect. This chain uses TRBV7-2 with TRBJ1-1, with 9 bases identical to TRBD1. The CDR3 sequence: CASSLVSGADRGGTEAFF. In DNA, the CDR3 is TGTGCCAGCAGCTTAGTTTCGGGGGCCGACAGGGGGGGTACTGAAGCTTTCTTT.